This T cell receptor (beta chain) comes out of a study of blood T cell repertoires in COVID-19. TCRdb keeps only in-frame clones here, not all; method: immunoSEQ multiplex PCR. The sample contains roughly 110,000 clones, about nine tenths of which appear only once. The V gene lost 4 bases and the J gene lost 1 base, with 4 bases spanning the gap. The CDR3 spans 12 residues. Per the germline V gene, CDR1 is MGHDK and CDR2 is SYGVNS. Sequenced sample: peripheral blood. This clonotype was obtained from a woman aged 45-65 years with acute or convalescent COVID-19. The chain has TRBV25-1 and TRBJ2-5; no clear D gene. CDR3 loop: CASSAFQETQYF. Written as DNA, the CDR3 is TGTGCCAGCAGTGCCTTCCAAGAGACCCAGTACTTC.